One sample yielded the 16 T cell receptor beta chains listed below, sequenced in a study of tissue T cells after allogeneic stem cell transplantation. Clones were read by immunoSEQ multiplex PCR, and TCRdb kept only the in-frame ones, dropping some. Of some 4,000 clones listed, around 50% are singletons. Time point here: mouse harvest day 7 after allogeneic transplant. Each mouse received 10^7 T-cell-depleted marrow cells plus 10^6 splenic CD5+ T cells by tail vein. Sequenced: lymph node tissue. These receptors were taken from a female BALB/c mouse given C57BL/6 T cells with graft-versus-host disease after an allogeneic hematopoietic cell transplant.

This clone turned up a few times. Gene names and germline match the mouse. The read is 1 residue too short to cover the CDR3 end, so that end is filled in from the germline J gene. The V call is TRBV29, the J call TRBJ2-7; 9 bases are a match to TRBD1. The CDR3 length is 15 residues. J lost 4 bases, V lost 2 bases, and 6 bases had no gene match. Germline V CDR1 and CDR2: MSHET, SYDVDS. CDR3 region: CASSLGTGKKYEQYF. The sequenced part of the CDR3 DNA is TGTGCTAGCAGTTTAGGGACAGGGAAAAAATATGAACAGTAC. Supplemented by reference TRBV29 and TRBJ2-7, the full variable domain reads DMKVTQMPRYLIKRMGENVLLECGQDMSHETMYWYRQDPGLGLQLIYISYDVDSNSEGDIPKGYRVSRKKREHFSLILDSAKTNQTSVYFCASSLGTGKKYEQYFGPGTRLTVL.

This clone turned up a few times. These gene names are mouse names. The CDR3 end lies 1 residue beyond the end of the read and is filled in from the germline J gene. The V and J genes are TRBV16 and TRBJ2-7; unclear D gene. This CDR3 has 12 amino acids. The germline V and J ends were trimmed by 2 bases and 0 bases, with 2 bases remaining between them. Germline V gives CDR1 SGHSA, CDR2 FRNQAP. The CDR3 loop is CASSLSSYEQYF. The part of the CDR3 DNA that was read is TGTGCAAGCAGCTTAAGCTCCTATGAACAGTAC.

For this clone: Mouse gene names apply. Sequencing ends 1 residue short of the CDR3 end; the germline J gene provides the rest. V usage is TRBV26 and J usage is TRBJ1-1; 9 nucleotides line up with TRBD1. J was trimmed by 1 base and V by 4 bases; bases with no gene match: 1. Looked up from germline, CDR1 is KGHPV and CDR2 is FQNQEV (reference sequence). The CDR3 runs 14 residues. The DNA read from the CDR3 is TGTGCCAGCAGTCCGGGACAGGGGAACACAGAAGTCTTC. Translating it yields CASSPGQGNTEVF. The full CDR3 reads CASSPGQGNTEVFF. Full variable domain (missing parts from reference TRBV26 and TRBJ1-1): NSKVIQTPRYLVKGQGQKAKMRCIPEKGHPVVFWYQQNKNNEFKFLINFQNQEVLQQIDMTEKRFSAECPSNSPCSLEIQSSEAGDSALYLCASSPGQGNTEVFFGKGTRLTVV.

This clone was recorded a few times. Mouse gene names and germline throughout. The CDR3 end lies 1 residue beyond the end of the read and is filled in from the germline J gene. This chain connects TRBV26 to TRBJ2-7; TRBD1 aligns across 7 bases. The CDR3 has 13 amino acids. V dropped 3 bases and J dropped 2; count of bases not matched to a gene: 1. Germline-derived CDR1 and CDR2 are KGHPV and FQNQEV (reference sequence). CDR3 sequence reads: CASSLQGAYEQYF. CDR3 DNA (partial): TGTGCCAGCAGTCTCCAGGGGGCCTATGAACAGTAC.

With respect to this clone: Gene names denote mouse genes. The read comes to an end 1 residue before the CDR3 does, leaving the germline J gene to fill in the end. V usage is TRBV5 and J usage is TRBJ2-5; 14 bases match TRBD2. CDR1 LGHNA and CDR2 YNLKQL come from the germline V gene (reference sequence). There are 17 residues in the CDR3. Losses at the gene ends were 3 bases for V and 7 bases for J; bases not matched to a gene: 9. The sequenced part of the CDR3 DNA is TGTGCCAGCAGCCATTACCGGGACTGGGGGGGCGCGAACACCCAGTAC. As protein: CASSHYRDWGGANTQY. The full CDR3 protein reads CASSHYRDWGGANTQYF.

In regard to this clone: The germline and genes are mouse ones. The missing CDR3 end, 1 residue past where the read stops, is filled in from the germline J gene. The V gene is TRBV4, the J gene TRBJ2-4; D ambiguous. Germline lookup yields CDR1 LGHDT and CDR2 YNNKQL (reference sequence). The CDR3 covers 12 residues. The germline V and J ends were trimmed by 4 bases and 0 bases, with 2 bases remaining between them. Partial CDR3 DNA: TGTGCCAGCAGCTTTAGTCAAAACACCTTGTAC. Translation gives CASSFSQNTLY. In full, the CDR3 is CASSFSQNTLYF.

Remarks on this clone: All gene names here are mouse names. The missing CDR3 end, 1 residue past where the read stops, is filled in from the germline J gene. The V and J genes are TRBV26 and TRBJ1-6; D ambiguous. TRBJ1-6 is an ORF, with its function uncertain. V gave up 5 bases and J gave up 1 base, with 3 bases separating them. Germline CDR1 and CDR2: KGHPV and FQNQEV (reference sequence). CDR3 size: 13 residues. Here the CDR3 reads CASSGSYNSPLYF. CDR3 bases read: TGTGCCAGCAGTGGCTCCTATAATTCGCCCCTCTAC.

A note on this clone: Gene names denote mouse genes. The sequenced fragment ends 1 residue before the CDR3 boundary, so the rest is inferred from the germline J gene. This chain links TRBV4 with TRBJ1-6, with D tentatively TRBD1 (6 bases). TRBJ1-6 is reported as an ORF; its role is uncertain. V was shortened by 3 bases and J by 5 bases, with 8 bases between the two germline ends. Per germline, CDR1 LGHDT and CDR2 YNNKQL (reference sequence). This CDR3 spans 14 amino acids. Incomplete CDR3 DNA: TGTGCCAGCAGCTACCGGGACAATAATTCGCCCCTCTAC. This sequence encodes CASSYRDNNSPLY. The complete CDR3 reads CASSYRDNNSPLYF.

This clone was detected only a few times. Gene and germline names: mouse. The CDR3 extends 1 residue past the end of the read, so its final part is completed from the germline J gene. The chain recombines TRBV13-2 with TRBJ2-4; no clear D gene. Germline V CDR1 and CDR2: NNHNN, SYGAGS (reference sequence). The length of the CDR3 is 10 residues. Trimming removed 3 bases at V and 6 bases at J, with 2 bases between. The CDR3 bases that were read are TGTGCCAGCGGTGGTAACACCTTGTAC. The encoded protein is CASGGNTLY. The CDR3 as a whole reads CASGGNTLYF.

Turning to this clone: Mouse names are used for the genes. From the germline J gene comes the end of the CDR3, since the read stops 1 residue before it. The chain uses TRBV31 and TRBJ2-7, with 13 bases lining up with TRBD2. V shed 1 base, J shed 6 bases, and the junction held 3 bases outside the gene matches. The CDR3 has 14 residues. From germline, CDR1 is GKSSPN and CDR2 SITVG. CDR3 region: CAWSRGLGGVEQYF. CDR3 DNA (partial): TGTGCCTGGAGTCGGGGACTGGGGGGGGTTGAACAGTAC. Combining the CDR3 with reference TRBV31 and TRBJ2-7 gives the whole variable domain AQTIHQWPVAEIKAVGSPLSLGCTIKGKSSPNLYWYWQATGGTLQQLFYSITVGQVESVVQLNLSASRPKDDQFILSTEKLLLSHSGFYLCAWSRGLGGVEQYFGPGTRLTVL.

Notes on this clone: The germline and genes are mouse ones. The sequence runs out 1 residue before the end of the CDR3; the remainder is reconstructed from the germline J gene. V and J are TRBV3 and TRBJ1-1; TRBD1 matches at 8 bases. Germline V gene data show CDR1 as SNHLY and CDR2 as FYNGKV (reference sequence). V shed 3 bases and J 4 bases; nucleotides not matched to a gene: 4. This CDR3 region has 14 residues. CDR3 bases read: TGTGCCAGCAGCTTCGACAGGGGCGTCACAGAAGTCTTC. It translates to CASSFDRGVTEVF. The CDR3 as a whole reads CASSFDRGVTEVFF.

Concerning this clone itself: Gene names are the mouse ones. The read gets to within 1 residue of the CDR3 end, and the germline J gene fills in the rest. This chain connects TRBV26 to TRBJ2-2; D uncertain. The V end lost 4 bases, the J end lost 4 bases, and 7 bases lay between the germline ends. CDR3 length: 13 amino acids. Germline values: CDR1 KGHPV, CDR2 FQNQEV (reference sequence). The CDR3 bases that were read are TGTGCCAGCAGTCCTCAGATCACCGGGCAGCTCTAC. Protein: CASSPQITGQLY. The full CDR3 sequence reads CASSPQITGQLYF.

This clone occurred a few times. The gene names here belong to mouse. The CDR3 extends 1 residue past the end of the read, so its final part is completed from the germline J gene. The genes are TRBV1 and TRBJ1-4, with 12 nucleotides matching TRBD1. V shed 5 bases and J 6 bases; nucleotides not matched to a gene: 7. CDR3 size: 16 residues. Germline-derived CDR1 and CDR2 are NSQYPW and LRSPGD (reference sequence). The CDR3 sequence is CTCSPRDRGPDERLFF. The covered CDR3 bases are TGCACCTGCAGTCCCCGGGACAGGGGGCCAGACGAAAGATTATTT.

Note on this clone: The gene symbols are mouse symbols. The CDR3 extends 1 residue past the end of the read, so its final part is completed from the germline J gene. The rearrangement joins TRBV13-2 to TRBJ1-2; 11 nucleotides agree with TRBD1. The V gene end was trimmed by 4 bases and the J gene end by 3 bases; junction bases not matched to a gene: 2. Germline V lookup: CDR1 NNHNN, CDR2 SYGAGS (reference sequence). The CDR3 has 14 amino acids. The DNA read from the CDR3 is TGTGCCAGCGGTAGGGACAGGGGGGACTCCGACTACACC. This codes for CASGRDRGDSDYT. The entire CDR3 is CASGRDRGDSDYTF.

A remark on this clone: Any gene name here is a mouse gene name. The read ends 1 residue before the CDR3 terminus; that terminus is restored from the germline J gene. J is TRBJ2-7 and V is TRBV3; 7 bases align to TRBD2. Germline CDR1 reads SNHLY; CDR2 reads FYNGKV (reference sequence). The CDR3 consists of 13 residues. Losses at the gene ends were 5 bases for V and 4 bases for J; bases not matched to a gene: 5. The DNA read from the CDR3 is TGTGCCAGCAGCCTTCGACTGGGTTATGAACAGTAC. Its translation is CASSLRLGYEQY. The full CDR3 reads CASSLRLGYEQYF.

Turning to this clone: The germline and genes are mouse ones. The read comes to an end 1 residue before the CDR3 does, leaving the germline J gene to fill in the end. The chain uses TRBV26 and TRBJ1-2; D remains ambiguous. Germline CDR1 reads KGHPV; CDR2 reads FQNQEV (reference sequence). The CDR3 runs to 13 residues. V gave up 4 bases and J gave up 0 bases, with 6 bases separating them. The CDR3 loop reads CASSHSANSDYTF. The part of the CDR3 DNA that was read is TGTGCCAGCAGTCACAGTGCAAACTCCGACTACACC.